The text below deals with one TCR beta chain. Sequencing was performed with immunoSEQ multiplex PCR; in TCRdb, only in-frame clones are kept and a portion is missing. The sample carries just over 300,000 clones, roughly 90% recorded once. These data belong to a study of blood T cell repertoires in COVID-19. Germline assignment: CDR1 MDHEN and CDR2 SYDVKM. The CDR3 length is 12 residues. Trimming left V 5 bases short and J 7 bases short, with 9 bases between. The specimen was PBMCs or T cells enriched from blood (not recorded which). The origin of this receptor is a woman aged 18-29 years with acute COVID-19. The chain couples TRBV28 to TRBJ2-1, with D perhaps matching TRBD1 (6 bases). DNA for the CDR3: TGTGCCAGCAGTGCGGACAGTAATGAGCAGTTCTTC. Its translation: CASSADSNEQFF.